This T cell receptor beta chain stems from a study of shared clonotypes between healthy human individuals. Study-wide background: There were three CD4 naive, three CD4 memory, two CD8 naive and one CD8 memory plates per donor.

As defined, naive CD8 cells were CD45RO-negative and positively selected for CCR7, with terminally differentiated effector memory CD45RA+ cells excluded. Profiling relied on immunoSEQ multiplex PCR, and the TCRdb table lists in-frame clones only, not all of them. The sample has nearly 2 million clones, over 85% seen once. The V gene's germline CDR1 is PRHDT and CDR2 FYEKMQ (reference sequence). The CDR3 spans 13 residues. Trimming pared 8 bases from V and 5 bases from J, leaving 16 bases between. The rearrangement links TRBV13 to TRBJ2-7; weak D call: TRBD2 (6 bases). This clonotype originated in a man between 18 and 29 years old in good health. The sequenced sample consisted of naive CD8+ T cells sorted from blood. In DNA, the CDR3 is TGTGCCAGCGCCCCCCGCCTAGCGAACGAGCAGTACTTC. The encoded protein is CASAPRLANEQYF.